This T cell receptor beta chain was captured by sequencing in a study of cytomegalovirus exposure and HLA in healthy donors. Study background: Early on, a data release was issued that held 80 million or so unique TCRs from HLA-typed donors.

V was pared by 4 bases and J by 4 bases, with 13 bases between. CDR3 length equals 15 residues. Germline loops: CDR1 MNHEY, CDR2 SVGAGI. Amplification used 60 Vbeta primers and 13 Jbeta primers. The data were produced by immunoSEQ multiplex PCR, yet TCRdb's version contains in-frame clones alone and is incomplete. Seen here are some 100,000 clones, about three quarters observed once, and the top ten hold roughly 14%. This chain joins TRBV6-5 and TRBJ1-4; D might be TRBD1 (5 bases). This TCR was recovered from a male donor in good health and CMV-seropositive. Sequencing used PBMCs. The CDR3 DNA reads TGTGCCAGCAGTTTATCGGGGGTCGTTAATGAAAAACTGTTTTTT. Protein product: CASSLSGVVNEKLFF.